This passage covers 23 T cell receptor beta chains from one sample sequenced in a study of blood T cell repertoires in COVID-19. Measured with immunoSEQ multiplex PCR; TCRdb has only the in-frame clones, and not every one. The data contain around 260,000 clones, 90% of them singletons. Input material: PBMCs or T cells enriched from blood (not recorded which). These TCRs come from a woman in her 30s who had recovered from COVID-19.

CDR3 region: CSVANDGGSQPQHF. DNA for the CDR3: TGCAGCGTTGCGAATGACGGGGGGAGTCAGCCCCAGCATTTT. This chain uses TRBV29-1 with TRBJ1-5; a possible D gene is TRBD1 (5 bases). Trimming pared 4 bases from V and 6 bases from J, leaving 16 bases between. Per the germline V gene, CDR1 is SQVTM and CDR2 is ANQGSEA. This CDR3 region has 14 residues. The full variable domain, rest sourced from reference TRBV29-1 and TRBJ1-5, is SAVISQKPSRDICQRGTSLTIQCQVDSQVTMMFWYRQQPGQSLTLIATANQGSEATYESGFVIDKFPISRPNLTFSTLTVSNMSPEDSSIYLCSVANDGGSQPQHFGDGTRLSIL.

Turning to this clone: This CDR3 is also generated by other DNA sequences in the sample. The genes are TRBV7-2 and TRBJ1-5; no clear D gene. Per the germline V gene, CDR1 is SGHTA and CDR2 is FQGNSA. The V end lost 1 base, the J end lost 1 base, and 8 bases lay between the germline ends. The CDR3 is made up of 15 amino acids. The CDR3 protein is CASSLGGGSNQPQHF. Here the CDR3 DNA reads TGTGCCAGCAGCTTAGGAGGTGGGAGCAATCAGCCCCAGCATTTT.

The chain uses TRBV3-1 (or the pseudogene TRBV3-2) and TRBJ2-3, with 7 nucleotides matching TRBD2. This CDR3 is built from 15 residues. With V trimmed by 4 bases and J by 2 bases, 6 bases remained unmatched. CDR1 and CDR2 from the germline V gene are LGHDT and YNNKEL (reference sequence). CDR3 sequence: CASSLRLAVTDTQYF. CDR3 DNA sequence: TGTGCCAGCAGCCTGCGGCTAGCGGTCACAGATACGCAGTATTTT.

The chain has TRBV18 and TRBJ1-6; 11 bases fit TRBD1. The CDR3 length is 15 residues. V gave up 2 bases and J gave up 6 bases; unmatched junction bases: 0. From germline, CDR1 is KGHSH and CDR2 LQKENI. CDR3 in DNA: TGTGCCAGCTCACCAGGACAGGGGGCTAATTCACCCCTCCACTTT. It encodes CASSPGQGANSPLHF.

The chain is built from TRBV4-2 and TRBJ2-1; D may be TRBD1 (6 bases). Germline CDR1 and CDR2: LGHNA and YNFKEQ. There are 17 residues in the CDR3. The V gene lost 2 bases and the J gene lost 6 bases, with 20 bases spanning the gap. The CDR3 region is CASSQLGKGDPANEQFF. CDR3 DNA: TGTGCCAGCAGCCAACTCGGTAAGGGGGACCCGGCCAATGAGCAGTTCTTC.

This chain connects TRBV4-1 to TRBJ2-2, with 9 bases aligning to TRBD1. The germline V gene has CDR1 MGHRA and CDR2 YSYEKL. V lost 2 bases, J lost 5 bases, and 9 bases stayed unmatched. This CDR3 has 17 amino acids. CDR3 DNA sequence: TGCGCCAGCAGCCAATCCCCAGGACAGGGGTGGACCGGGGAGCTGTTTTTT. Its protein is CASSQSPGQGWTGELFF.

The CDR3, as DNA: TGCGCCAGCAGCTTGGCGACGGGGAACACTGAAGCTTTCTTT. Protein product: CASSLATGNTEAFF. J is TRBJ1-1 and V is TRBV5-1; D remains unclear. Trimming shortened V by 0 bases and J by 1 base, and 7 bases separated the two germline ends. CDR1 is SGHRS, CDR2 YFSETQ, per germline. The length of the CDR3 is 14 residues.

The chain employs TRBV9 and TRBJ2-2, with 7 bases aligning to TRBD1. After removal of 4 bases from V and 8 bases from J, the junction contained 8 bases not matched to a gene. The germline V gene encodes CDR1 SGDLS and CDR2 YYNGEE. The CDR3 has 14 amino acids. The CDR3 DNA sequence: TGTGCCAGCAGCACGGGACAGTCCGTAGGGGAGCTGTTTTTT. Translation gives CASSTGQSVGELFF. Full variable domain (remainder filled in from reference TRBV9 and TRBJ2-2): DSGVTQTPKHLITATGQRVTLRCSPRSGDLSVYWYQQSLDQGLQFLIQYYNGEERAKGNILERFSAQQFPDLHSELNLSSLELGDSALYFCASSTGQSVGELFFGEGSRLTVL.

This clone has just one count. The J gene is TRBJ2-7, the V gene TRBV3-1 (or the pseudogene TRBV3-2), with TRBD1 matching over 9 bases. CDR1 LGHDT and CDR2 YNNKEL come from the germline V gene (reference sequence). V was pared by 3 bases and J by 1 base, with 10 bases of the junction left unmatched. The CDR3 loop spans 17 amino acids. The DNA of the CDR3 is TGTGCCAGCAGCCACTTACCCGGACAGGGGAGTTCCTACGAGCAGTACTTC. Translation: CASSHLPGQGSSYEQYF.

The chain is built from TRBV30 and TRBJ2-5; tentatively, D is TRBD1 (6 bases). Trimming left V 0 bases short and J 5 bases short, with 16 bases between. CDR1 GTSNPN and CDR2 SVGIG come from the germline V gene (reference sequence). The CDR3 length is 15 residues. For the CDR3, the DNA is TGTGCCTGGAGTGTACAGGGCAGCCTTCCGGAGACCCAGTACTTC. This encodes CAWSVQGSLPETQYF.

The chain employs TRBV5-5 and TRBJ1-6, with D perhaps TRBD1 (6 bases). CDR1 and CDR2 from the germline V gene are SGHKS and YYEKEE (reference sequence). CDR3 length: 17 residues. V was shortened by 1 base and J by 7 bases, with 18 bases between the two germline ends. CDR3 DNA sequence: TGTGCCAGCAGCTTGTTCACCGGTCGGGGGGCAAATTCACCCCTCCACTTT. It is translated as CASSLFTGRGANSPLHF.

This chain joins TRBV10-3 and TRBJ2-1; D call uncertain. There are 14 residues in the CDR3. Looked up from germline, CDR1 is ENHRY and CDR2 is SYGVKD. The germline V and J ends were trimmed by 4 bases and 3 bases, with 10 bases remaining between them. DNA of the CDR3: TGTGCCATCAGTGGTACGGAGTTCTACAATGAGCAGTTCTTC. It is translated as CAISGTEFYNEQFF.

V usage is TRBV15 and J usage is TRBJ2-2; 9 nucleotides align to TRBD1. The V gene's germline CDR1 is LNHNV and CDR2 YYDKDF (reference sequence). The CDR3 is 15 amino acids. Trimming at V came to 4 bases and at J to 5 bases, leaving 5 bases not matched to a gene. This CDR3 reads CATSIVTGGTGELFF. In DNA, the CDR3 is TGTGCCACCAGCATTGTGACAGGGGGGACCGGGGAGCTGTTTTTT.

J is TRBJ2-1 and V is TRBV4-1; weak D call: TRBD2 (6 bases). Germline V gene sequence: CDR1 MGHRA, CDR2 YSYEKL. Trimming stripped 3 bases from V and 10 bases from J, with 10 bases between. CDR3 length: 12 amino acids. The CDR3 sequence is CASSHLAREQFF. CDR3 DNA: TGCGCCAGCAGCCACCTAGCGAGGGAGCAGTTCTTC.

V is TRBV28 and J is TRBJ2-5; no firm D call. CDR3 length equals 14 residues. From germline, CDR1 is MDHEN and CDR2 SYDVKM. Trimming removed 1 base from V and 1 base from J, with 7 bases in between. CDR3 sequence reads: CASSLSMRQETQYF. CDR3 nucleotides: TGTGCCAGCAGTTTATCTATGCGCCAAGAGACCCAGTACTTC.

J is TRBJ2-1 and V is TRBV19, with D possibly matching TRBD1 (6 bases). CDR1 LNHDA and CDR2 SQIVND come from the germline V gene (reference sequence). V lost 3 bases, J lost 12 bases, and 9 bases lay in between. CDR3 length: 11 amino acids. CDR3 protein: CASSIRGVQFF. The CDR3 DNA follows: TGTGCCAGTAGTATCAGGGGAGTGCAGTTCTTC. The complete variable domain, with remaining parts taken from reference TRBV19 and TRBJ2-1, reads DGGITQSPKYLFRKEGQNVTLSCEQNLNHDAMYWYRQDPGQGLRLIYYSQIVNDFQKGDIAEGYSVSREKKESFPLTVTSAQKNPTAFYLCASSIRGVQFFGPGTRLTVL.

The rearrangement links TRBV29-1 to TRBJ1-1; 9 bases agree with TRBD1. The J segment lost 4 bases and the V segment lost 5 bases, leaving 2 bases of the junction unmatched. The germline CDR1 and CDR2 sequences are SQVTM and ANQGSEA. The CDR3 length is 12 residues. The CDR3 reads CSVKQGATEAFF. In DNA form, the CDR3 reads TGCAGCGTTAAACAGGGGGCCACTGAAGCTTTCTTT.

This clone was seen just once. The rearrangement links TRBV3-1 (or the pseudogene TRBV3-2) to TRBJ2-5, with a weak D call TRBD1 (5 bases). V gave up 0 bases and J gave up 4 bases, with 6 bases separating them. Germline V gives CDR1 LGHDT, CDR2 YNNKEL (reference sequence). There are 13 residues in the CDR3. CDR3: CASSQDTGETQYF. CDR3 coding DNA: TGTGCCAGCAGCCAAGACACAGGAGAGACCCAGTACTTC.

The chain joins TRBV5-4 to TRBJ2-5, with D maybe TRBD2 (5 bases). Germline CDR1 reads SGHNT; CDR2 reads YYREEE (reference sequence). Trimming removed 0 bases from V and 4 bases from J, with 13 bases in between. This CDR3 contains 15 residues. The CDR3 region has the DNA TGTGCCAGCAGCTTGGAGGGAGAAGGTCGAGAGACCCAGTACTTC. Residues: CASSLEGEGRETQYF. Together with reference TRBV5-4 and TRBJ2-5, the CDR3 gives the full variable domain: ETGVTQSPTHLIKTRGQQVTLRCSSQSGHNTVSWYQQALGQGPQFIFQYYREEENGRGNFPPRFSGLQFPNYSSELNVNALELDDSALYLCASSLEGEGRETQYFGPGTRLLVL.

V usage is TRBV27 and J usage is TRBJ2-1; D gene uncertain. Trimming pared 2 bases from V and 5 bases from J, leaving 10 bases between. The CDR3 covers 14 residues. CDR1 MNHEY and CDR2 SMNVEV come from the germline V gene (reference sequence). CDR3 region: CASSLGGNHNEQFF. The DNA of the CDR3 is TGTGCCAGCAGTTTAGGCGGAAACCACAATGAGCAGTTCTTC.

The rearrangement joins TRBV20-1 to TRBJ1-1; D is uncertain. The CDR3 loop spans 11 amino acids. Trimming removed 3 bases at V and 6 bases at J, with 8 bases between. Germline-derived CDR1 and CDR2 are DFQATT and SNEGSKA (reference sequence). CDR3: CSASKIAEAFF. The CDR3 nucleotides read TGCAGTGCTAGCAAGATAGCTGAAGCTTTCTTT.

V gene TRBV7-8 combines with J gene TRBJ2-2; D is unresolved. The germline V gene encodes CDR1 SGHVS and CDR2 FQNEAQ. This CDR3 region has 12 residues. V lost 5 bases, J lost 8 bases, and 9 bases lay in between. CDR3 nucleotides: TGTGCCAGCAGCCTAACAGAAGGGGAGCTGTTTTTT. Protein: CASSLTEGELFF.

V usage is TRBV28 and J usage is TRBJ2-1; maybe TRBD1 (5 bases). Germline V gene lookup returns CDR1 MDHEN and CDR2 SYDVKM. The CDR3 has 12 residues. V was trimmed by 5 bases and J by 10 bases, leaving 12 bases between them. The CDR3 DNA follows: TGTGCCAGCAGTCTATCAGGGCGCGAGCAGTTCTTC. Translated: CASSLSGREQFF.